The 20 T cell receptor beta chains reported below all come from one sample, sequenced in a study of T cell responses to AZD1222 COVID-19 vaccine. Some clones are missing from TCRdb's copy, which holds only in-frame ones; the method was immunoSEQ multiplex PCR. Among over 150,000 clones listed, around 89% were seen once. The sample in question was peripheral blood, obtained on day 0 of AZD1222 vaccination. The receptor set was obtained from an adult in good health.

J is TRBJ2-2 and V is TRBV5-4, with a possible D match to TRBD1 (7 bases). Germline CDR1 reads SGHNT; CDR2 reads YYREEE (reference sequence). Trimming shortened V by 5 bases and J by 4 bases, and 12 bases separated the two germline ends. This CDR3 is built from 14 residues. Here the CDR3 DNA reads TGTGCCAGCAGTTCCAGGGGGGCCACCGGGGAGCTGTTTTTT. Its translation: CASSSRGATGELFF.

The chain joins TRBV24-1 to TRBJ2-5, with TRBD1 matching 9 bases. Germline V lookup: CDR1 KGHDR, CDR2 SFDVKD. The trim removed 9 bases at V and 3 bases at J, leaving 4 bases unmatched. There are 13 residues in the CDR3. CDR3 nucleotides: TGTGCCACCGCGGACAGGGGAAAAGAGACCCAGTACTTC. Encoded protein: CATADRGKETQYF.

The rearrangement uses TRBV3-1 (or the pseudogene TRBV3-2) and TRBJ2-7; the match to TRBD2 covers 10 bases. The germline gives CDR1 LGHDT, CDR2 YNNKEL (reference sequence). The CDR3 has 15 residues. V shed 5 bases, J shed 7 bases, and the junction held 11 bases outside the gene matches. The CDR3 loop reads CASSFMFSGGWEQYF. For the CDR3, the DNA is TGTGCCAGCAGCTTCATGTTTAGCGGGGGGTGGGAGCAGTACTTC.

The chain has TRBV28 and TRBJ1-6, with no clear D. This CDR3 has 12 residues. V dropped 6 bases and J dropped 8 bases, with 8 bases sitting between them. CDR1 is MDHEN, CDR2 SYDVKM, per germline. The CDR3 spells CASRESDSPLHF. DNA of the CDR3: TGTGCCAGCAGGGAGTCGGATTCACCCCTCCACTTT. The complete variable domain, with remaining parts taken from reference TRBV28 and TRBJ1-6, reads DVKVTQSSRYLVKRTGEKVFLECVQDMDHENMFWYRQDPGLGLRLIYFSYDVKMKEKGDIPEGYSVSREKKERFSLILESASTNQTSMYLCASRESDSPLHFGNGTRLTVT.

In its sample, this clone was seen once. This chain links TRBV9 with TRBJ1-2, with a weak D call TRBD1 (6 bases). Looked up from germline, CDR1 is SGDLS and CDR2 is YYNGEE. The CDR3 spans 14 residues. Trimming left V 0 bases short and J 4 bases short, with 10 bases between. The CDR3 region is CASSVAGEIYGYTF. The CDR3 nucleotides read TGTGCCAGCAGCGTAGCAGGGGAAATCTATGGCTACACCTTC.

The chain employs TRBV20-1 and TRBJ2-3, with TRBD2 identical over 8 bases. The CDR3 contains 11 residues. Germline V gene sequence: CDR1 DFQATT, CDR2 SNEGSKA (reference sequence). V was pared by 8 bases and J by 7 bases, with 5 bases of the junction left unmatched. The DNA of the CDR3 is TGCAGTCGGGAGGGGTTGAATACGCAGTATTTT. It is translated as CSREGLNTQYF.

V usage is TRBV4-3 and J usage is TRBJ2-5, with no clear D. The V gene lost 0 bases and the J gene lost 5 bases, with 7 bases spanning the gap. The length of the CDR3 is 13 residues. CDR1 and CDR2 from the germline V gene are LGHNA and YSLEER. CDR3 loop: CASSQEAMETQYF. CDR3 nucleotides: TGCGCCAGCAGCCAAGAGGCAATGGAGACCCAGTACTTC.

The chain employs TRBV10-3 and TRBJ2-7; 7 nucleotides agree with TRBD1. CDR1 and CDR2 (germline): ENHRY, SYGVKD. This CDR3 comprises 12 residues. J gave up 6 bases and V 5 bases, and 4 bases lay outside the gene matches. The CDR3 is CAISSTGLEQYF. In DNA, the CDR3 is TGTGCCATCAGTTCGACAGGGCTCGAGCAGTACTTC.

The chain employs TRBV9 and TRBJ1-5; no definite D call. The CDR3 has 12 residues. Trimming pared 7 bases from V and 0 bases from J, leaving 5 bases between. Germline loops: CDR1 SGDLS, CDR2 YYNGEE. The CDR3, as DNA: TGTGCCAGCGGGGTTAGCAATCAGCCCCAGCATTTT. It codes for CASGVSNQPQHF.

The chain uses TRBV6-5 and TRBJ2-7; 8 nucleotides line up with TRBD1. Germline V CDR1 and CDR2: MNHEY, SVGAGI. The ends lost 7 bases at V and 2 bases at J; junction bases unmatched: 4. The CDR3 contains 13 residues. The CDR3 protein is CASKRTGPYEQYF. The CDR3, as DNA: TGTGCCAGCAAAAGGACAGGGCCCTACGAGCAGTACTTC.

The chain carries TRBV19 and TRBJ1-2, with D possibly matching TRBD1 (5 bases). The CDR3 consists of 14 residues. The germline V gene has CDR1 LNHDA and CDR2 SQIVND (reference sequence). With 8 bases removed from V and 0 bases from J, the gap between germline ends came to 13 bases. DNA of the CDR3: TGTGCCAGTTCTAACTTACAGGCTAACTATGGCTACACCTTC. As protein: CASSNLQANYGYTF.

This chain connects TRBV18 to TRBJ1-2; D may be TRBD1 (5 bases). The CDR3 covers 14 residues. Germline assignment: CDR1 KGHSH and CDR2 LQKENI. V was pared by 6 bases and J by 6 bases, with 17 bases between. The CDR3 coding sequence is TGTGCCAGCTCGCCCGGTGGGGGATCGGATGGCTACACCTTC. It specifies CASSPGGGSDGYTF.

This clone was recorded once. This chain links TRBV3-1 (or the pseudogene TRBV3-2) with TRBJ2-3; D may match TRBD1 or TRBD2 (5 bases each). Germline V gene lookup returns CDR1 LGHDT and CDR2 YNNKEL (reference sequence). V was cut by 1 base and J by 6 bases, with 17 bases left in between. This CDR3 is built from 16 residues. The CDR3 sequence: CASSQAPGPDWDTQYF. Written as DNA, the CDR3 is TGTGCCAGCAGCCAAGCCCCGGGGCCTGATTGGGATACGCAGTATTTT.

This rearrangement joins TRBV6-6 to TRBJ2-7; no clear D gene. There are 11 residues in the CDR3. The germline gives CDR1 MNHNY, CDR2 SVGAGI (reference sequence). V was shortened by 2 bases and J by 5 bases, with 4 bases between the two germline ends. CDR3 sequence (DNA): TGTGCCAGCAGTTACGGTGACGAGCAGTACTTC. Translated: CASSYGDEQYF.

The V call is TRBV10-2, the J call TRBJ1-5; D not certain. The germline V and J ends were trimmed by 7 bases and 2 bases, with 6 bases remaining between them. The CDR3 sequence is 12 residues long. Looked up from germline, CDR1 is WSHSY and CDR2 is SAAADI. CDR3 sequence: CASNYGNQPQHF. The CDR3 nucleotides read TGCGCCAGCAATTACGGCAATCAGCCCCAGCATTTT.

The J gene is TRBJ1-2, the V gene TRBV3-1 (or the pseudogene TRBV3-2); 9 bases agree with TRBD1. Germline V gene data show CDR1 as LGHDT and CDR2 as YNNKEL (reference sequence). Germline trimming cut 7 bases from V and 5 bases from J; bases unmatched to any gene: 5. This CDR3 has 13 residues. CDR3: CASTRQGGYGYTF. The CDR3 region has the DNA TGTGCCAGCACCCGACAGGGGGGATATGGCTACACCTTC.

This clone was detected only once. CDR3 region: CASSTTGGYEQYF. In DNA, the CDR3 is TGTGCCAGCAGTACTACAGGGGGATACGAGCAGTACTTC. The V and J genes are TRBV6-5 and TRBJ2-7; TRBD1 matches at 8 bases. The CDR3 has 13 residues. The V gene end was trimmed by 5 bases and the J gene end by 4 bases; junction bases not matched to a gene: 4. Per germline, CDR1 MNHEY and CDR2 SVGAGI.

The gene calls are TRBV19 and TRBJ1-4; 9 bases align to TRBD1. Germline assignment: CDR1 LNHDA and CDR2 SQIVND (reference sequence). V gave up 6 bases and J gave up 7 bases; unmatched junction bases: 9. The CDR3 length is 15 residues. The CDR3 loop reads CASSVSGQGFEKLFF. The CDR3 DNA is TGTGCCAGTAGCGTCTCGGGACAGGGTTTTGAAAAACTGTTTTTT.

This clone was seen a single time. V is TRBV6-1 and J is TRBJ1-4, with D maybe TRBD1 (6 bases). Germline lookup yields CDR1 MNHNS and CDR2 SASEGT. This CDR3 is 14 amino acids long. Trimming removed 3 bases at V and 5 bases at J, with 10 bases between. CDR3 sequence: CASSETGRNEKLFF. DNA for the CDR3: TGTGCCAGCAGTGAGACAGGACGAAATGAAAAACTGTTTTTT.

The V and J genes are TRBV19 and TRBJ2-5; D possibly corresponds to TRBD1 (6 bases). The V end was cut by 5 bases, the J end by 10 bases, with 20 bases between. Germline CDR1 LNHDA, CDR2 SQIVND (reference sequence). This CDR3 is built from 14 residues. CDR3 sequence: CASSPSGEGGIQYF. In DNA form, the CDR3 reads TGTGCCAGTAGTCCGTCTGGTGAAGGGGGAATCCAGTACTTC.